The 17 T cell receptor beta chains below were found in one sample sequenced in a study of identifying expanded T cells in peripheral blood. The data were produced by immunoSEQ multiplex PCR, yet TCRdb's version contains in-frame clones alone and is incomplete. Of 100,000 to 110,000 clones listed, around 90% were seen once; the top ten hold about 6%. The specimen was blood. The receptor set was obtained from a person between 18 and 75 years old in good health.

The J gene is TRBJ2-2, the V gene TRBV9, with D perhaps matching TRBD1 (6 bases). Between the trimmed V and J ends, which lost 3 bases and 6 bases, there was a span of 15 bases. The CDR3 length is 15 residues. Germline CDR1 reads SGDLS; CDR2 reads YYNGEE. The CDR3 reads CASSGMGHGAGELFF. As DNA, the CDR3 is TGTGCCAGCAGCGGAATGGGACACGGGGCCGGGGAGCTGTTTTTT.

The CDR3 loop reads CASSTGQATYSGNTIYF. The CDR3 bases are TGTGCCAGCAGCACGGGACAGGCGACGTACTCTGGAAACACCATATATTTT. The gene calls are TRBV7-2 and TRBJ1-3; TRBD1 aligns across 8 bases. V trimming: 5 bases; J trimming: 0 bases; junction bases outside the gene matches: 9. Germline V gene sequence: CDR1 SGHTA, CDR2 FQGNSA. The CDR3 extends over 17 amino acids.

The V and J genes are TRBV25-1 and TRBJ1-1; D is possibly TRBD1 (5 bases). V was trimmed by 6 bases and J by 6 bases, leaving 17 bases between them. Per germline, CDR1 MGHDK and CDR2 SYGVNS. The length of the CDR3 is 14 residues. As DNA, the CDR3 is TGTGCCAGCAGGGAACAGTTCGGGGGGTCTGAAGCTTTCTTT. Its protein is CASREQFGGSEAFF.

This clone was observed a single time. V usage is TRBV19 and J usage is TRBJ2-4; D unclear. The CDR3 runs 15 residues. Germline CDR1 LNHDA, CDR2 SQIVND (reference sequence). V shed 1 base and J shed 0 bases, with 7 bases lying between them. In nucleotides, the CDR3 is TGTGCCAGTAGTATAGGGGAATCAGCCAAAAACATTCAGTACTTC. Its translation: CASSIGESAKNIQYF.

This chain connects TRBV11-3 to TRBJ2-3; 13 bases are a match to TRBD2. This CDR3 comprises 19 residues. Germline loops: CDR1 SGHNT, CDR2 YENEEA. With 5 bases clipped from V and 5 bases from J, the junction kept 16 bases outside the gene matches. The CDR3 loop is CASSPGLAGTYYTRDTQYF. The DNA for the CDR3 is TGTGCCAGCAGCCCGGGACTAGCGGGAACCTACTACACGCGAGATACGCAGTATTTT.

The chain combines TRBV6-1 with TRBJ2-1, with no clear D. Trimming took off 8 bases at V and 15 bases at J, with 20 bases between the two ends. CDR1 is MNHNS and CDR2 is SASEGT in the germline V gene. The CDR3 contains 12 residues. The CDR3 is CASAKAPDRRFF. The CDR3 coding sequence is TGTGCCAGCGCTAAGGCGCCGGACCGTCGGTTCTTC.

V and J are TRBV7-3 and TRBJ2-2, with 7 bases aligning to TRBD1. The germline gives CDR1 SGHTA, CDR2 FQGTGA. Trimming removed 5 bases from V and 7 bases from J; junction bases left unmatched: 13. The CDR3 loop spans 16 amino acids. Here the CDR3 DNA reads TGTGCCAGCAGCCCCCGGGACAGACAGATGGTCGGGGAGCTGTTTTTT. It is translated as CASSPRDRQMVGELFF.

This chain links TRBV7-2 with TRBJ1-4; no definite D call. The V gene lost 5 bases and the J gene lost 5 bases, with 9 bases spanning the gap. The CDR3 is 13 amino acids. Germline lookup yields CDR1 SGHTA and CDR2 FQGNSA. The CDR3 reads CASSPGQNEKLFF. Written as DNA, the CDR3 is TGTGCCAGCAGCCCCGGCCAGAATGAAAAACTGTTTTTT.

The J gene is TRBJ1-1, the V gene TRBV6-1; D unresolved. The germline V gene encodes CDR1 MNHNS and CDR2 SASEGT. V was cut by 6 bases and J by 7 bases, with 12 bases left in between. The CDR3 runs to 12 residues. The CDR3 DNA sequence: TGTGCCAGCAGAGCCGACGGAGTTGAAGCTTTCTTT. This codes for CASRADGVEAFF.

The V gene is TRBV6-5, the J gene TRBJ1-2; a possible D gene is TRBD1 (5 bases). V gave up 6 bases and J gave up 6 bases, with 17 bases separating them. Germline values: CDR1 MNHEY, CDR2 SVGAGI. This CDR3 region has 14 residues. The CDR3 DNA follows: TGTGCCAGCAGGACAGACCCAAGGACTGATGGCTACACCTTC. Protein product: CASRTDPRTDGYTF.

The chain couples TRBV7-6 to TRBJ2-7; TRBD2 agrees at 13 bases. CDR1 and CDR2 (germline): SGHVS, FNYEAQ. The CDR3 consists of 18 residues. V shed 6 bases and J 3 bases; nucleotides not matched to a gene: 14. The CDR3 loop is CASSSPGLAGRRDYEQYF. CDR3 DNA: TGTGCCAGCAGTTCACCGGGACTAGCGGGGAGGCGTGACTACGAGCAGTACTTC.

This clone was recorded only once. The rearrangement joins TRBV27 to TRBJ2-3; 9 nucleotides line up with TRBD1. V was pared by 6 bases and J by 5 bases, with 6 bases of the junction left unmatched. CDR1 and CDR2 from the germline V gene are MNHEY and SMNVEV (reference sequence). This CDR3 is built from 14 residues. Here the CDR3 DNA reads TGTGCCAGCAGAAAGACAGGGGGGGGAGATACGCAGTATTTT. Its protein product is CASRKTGGGDTQYF.

This chain joins TRBV4-3 and TRBJ2-1, with 7 bases that match TRBD2. The CDR3 is 18 amino acids. V lost 0 bases to trimming and J lost 3 bases; unmatched junction nucleotides: 11. Germline lookup yields CDR1 LGHNA and CDR2 YSLEER. The CDR3 DNA reads TGCGCCAGCAGCCAAGATCTTTTGGGCGGGAGTGACTACAATGAGCAGTTCTTC. This gives the protein CASSQDLLGGSDYNEQFF.

There are a few counts of this clone. This sequence joins TRBV6-1 and TRBJ1-1, with D unresolved. Germline lookup yields CDR1 MNHNS and CDR2 SASEGT. The V end was cut by 2 bases, the J end by 1 base, with 14 bases between. CDR3 size: 16 residues. The DNA of the CDR3 is TGTGCCAGCAGTGAACCCCTTTTGACACCGAACACTGAAGCTTTCTTT. This sequence encodes CASSEPLLTPNTEAFF.

The rearrangement links TRBV5-4 to TRBJ1-1; the match to TRBD1 covers 8 bases. This CDR3 comprises 15 residues. The V gene end was trimmed by 0 bases and the J gene end by 0 bases; junction bases not matched to a gene: 1. Germline V gene lookup returns CDR1 SGHNT and CDR2 YYREEE (reference sequence). The CDR3 reads CASSLARGLNTEAFF. DNA for the CDR3: TGTGCCAGCAGCTTGGCCAGGGGGCTGAACACTGAAGCTTTCTTT.

The chain employs TRBV4-2 and TRBJ2-5; 10 bases match TRBD1. CDR1 LGHNA and CDR2 YNFKEQ come from the germline V gene. This CDR3 spans 15 amino acids. The V gene end was trimmed by 4 bases and the J gene end by 6 bases; junction bases not matched to a gene: 8. The CDR3 DNA reads as TGTGCCAGCAGCCCGTCCGGGACAGGGGTACAGACCCAGTACTTC. The encoded protein is CASSPSGTGVQTQYF.

The chain uses TRBV7-3 and TRBJ2-1; 8 bases fit TRBD1. The CDR3 has 13 amino acids. Germline V gene sequence: CDR1 SGHTA, CDR2 FQGTGA. The V segment lost 5 bases and the J segment 7 bases; nucleotides outside the gene matches: 4. The CDR3 sequence: CASSQGQVNEQFF. DNA for the CDR3: TGTGCCAGCAGCCAGGGACAGGTTAATGAGCAGTTCTTC.